This T cell receptor (beta chain) derives from a study of blood T cell repertoires in COVID-19. Overall study context: Specimens from acute and convalescent COVID-19 originated in the United States, Italy and Spain.

Authors' data handling: Amplification from reference gene primers served as the basis for estimated nucleated cell counts. Libraries were prepared by immunoSEQ multiplex PCR; TCRdb keeps only in-frame clonotypes and omits some of them. V and J calls plus clone size are reproduced from that table; the DNA served to infer D and trimming. The repertoire holds around 80,000 clones, with about 93% as singletons. The CDR3 spans 17 residues. V shed 5 bases, J shed 9 bases, and the junction held 12 bases outside the gene matches. Germline V lookup: CDR1 SGHTA, CDR2 FQGTGA. Source material: peripheral blood. The TCR comes from a woman older than 75 with acute or convalescent COVID-19. The chain recombines TRBV7-3 with TRBJ2-1; 14 nucleotides line up with TRBD2. The DNA for the CDR3 is TGTGCCAGCAGCCCCAGCGAGGGACTAGCGGGAGTCGGTGAGCAGTTCTTC. Amino acid sequence: CASSPSEGLAGVGEQFF.